A single sample gave rise to the 15 T cell receptor beta chains below, sequenced in a study of cytomegalovirus exposure and HLA in healthy donors (dated by TCRdb to 2016 to 2017). Libraries were made using the immunoSEQ multiplex PCR assay. For the multiplex PCR, a mixture combining 60 forward primers for TCR Vbeta segments and 13 reverse primers for TCR Jbeta segments was used. TCRdb retrieved this table from immuneACCESS and kept in-frame rearrangements only. Not all clones are present; in checked studies, unresolved V genes account for under half, and no reason is known for the remainder. The sample table holds about 200,000 clones, of which around 84% were seen once. Less than 2% of the sample lies in the top ten. The sample was PBMCs. These receptors were obtained from a woman younger than 30 in good health and CMV-seronegative.

This chain joins TRBV5-4 and TRBJ1-1, with TRBD1 identical over 8 bases. The CDR3 spans 17 residues. V shed 3 bases, J shed 4 bases, and the junction held 14 bases outside the gene matches. Germline lookup yields CDR1 SGHNT and CDR2 YYREEE (reference sequence). The CDR3 nucleotides are TGTGCCAGCAGCTCAACAGCGGACAGGGCATGGAGCACTGAAGCTTTCTTT. It yields the protein CASSSTADRAWSTEAFF.

The J gene is TRBJ1-4, the V gene TRBV25-1, with 7 bases that match TRBD1. The CDR3 runs 15 residues. The V gene's germline CDR1 is MGHDK and CDR2 SYGVNS. Losses at the gene ends were 1 base for V and 4 bases for J; bases not matched to a gene: 3. CDR3 region: CASSESGQLNEKLFF. The CDR3 coding sequence is TGTGCCAGCAGTGAATCGGGACAGCTTAATGAAAAACTGTTTTTT.

CDR3 region: CASSPRQGPEPNYGYTF. CDR3 nucleotides: TGCGCCAGCAGCCCTCGACAGGGGCCCGAACCTAACTATGGCTACACCTTC. The J gene is TRBJ1-2, the V gene TRBV4-1; 8 bases map to TRBD1. CDR3 size: 17 residues. The V segment lost 4 bases and the J segment 0 bases; nucleotides outside the gene matches: 10. CDR1 is MGHRA, CDR2 YSYEKL, per germline.

The V gene is TRBV18, the J gene TRBJ2-7; D is ambiguous. Germline CDR1 and CDR2: KGHSH and LQKENI. V shed 0 bases and J shed 6 bases, with 9 bases lying between them. This CDR3 is built from 13 residues. As DNA, the CDR3 is TGTGCCAGCTCACCACCTTCCGCGTTCGAGCAGTACTTC. Protein sequence: CASSPPSAFEQYF. The full variable domain, with the rest looked up from reference TRBV18 and TRBJ2-7, is NAGVMQNPRHLVRRRGQEARLRCSPMKGHSHVYWYRQLPEEGLKFMVYLQKENIIDESGMPKERFSAEFPKEGPSILRIQQVVRGDSAAYFCASSPPSAFEQYFGPGTRLTVT.

The chain has TRBV7-2 and TRBJ2-1; 11 nucleotides line up with TRBD2. Germline CDR1 is SGHTA and CDR2 is FQGNSA. This CDR3 has 16 amino acids. Trimming took 2 bases from V and 4 from J; bases not matched to a gene: 4. The CDR3 region is CASSLLGLAGYNEQFF. CDR3 coding DNA: TGTGCCAGCAGCTTACTTGGACTAGCGGGTTACAATGAGCAGTTCTTC.

A word on this clone: A read error may account for a junction end that differs from germline. J is TRBJ2-1 and V is TRBV7-9; D may match TRBD1 or TRBD2 (6 bases each). The CDR3 sequence is 14 residues long. Germline CDR1 SEHNR, CDR2 FQNEAQ (reference sequence). In DNA, the CDR3 is TGTTCCAGCAGCTTAGGGGGACTTACGGATGAGCAGTTCTTC. It translates to CSSSLGGLTDEQFF.

This chain connects TRBV5-8 to TRBJ2-3, with 8 bases identical to TRBD2. Losses at the gene ends were 5 bases for V and 6 bases for J; bases not matched to a gene: 11. CDR3 length: 15 residues. Germline CDR1 reads SGHTS; CDR2 reads YDEGEE. CDR3 protein: CASSFGAGDGDTQYF. The CDR3 DNA is TGTGCCAGCAGTTTTGGAGCGGGAGACGGGGATACGCAGTATTTT.

The chain recombines TRBV29-1 with TRBJ1-3, with D possibly matching TRBD1 (5 bases). V was shortened by 6 bases and J by 4 bases, with 13 bases between the two germline ends. Germline lookup yields CDR1 SQVTM and CDR2 ANQGSEA. The CDR3 is 13 residues long. The CDR3 is CSVKQGGGNTIYF. CDR3 in DNA: TGCAGCGTAAAGCAGGGAGGCGGAAACACCATATATTTT.

V and J are TRBV28 and TRBJ1-1, with 7 nucleotides matching TRBD1. This CDR3 is 15 amino acids long. Looked up from germline, CDR1 is MDHEN and CDR2 is SYDVKM. The trim removed 4 bases at V and 7 bases at J, leaving 12 bases unmatched. The CDR3 sequence is CASSYPKGAQGEAFF. CDR3 sequence (DNA): TGTGCCAGCAGTTATCCCAAGGGGGCGCAAGGTGAAGCTTTCTTT.

The chain combines TRBV7-9 with TRBJ2-2; perhaps TRBD1 as D (6 bases). The CDR3 totals 16 residues. Per germline, CDR1 SEHNR and CDR2 FQNEAQ (reference sequence). V was trimmed by 5 bases and J by 1 base, leaving 14 bases between them. Written as DNA, the CDR3 is TGTGCCAGCAGCCAACTGATGGACAGGAACACCGGGGAGCTGTTTTTT. Residues: CASSQLMDRNTGELFF. The whole variable domain, remainder taken from reference TRBV7-9 and TRBJ2-2, is DTGVSQNPRHKITKRGQNVTFRCDPISEHNRLYWYRQTLGQGPEFLTYFQNEAQLEKSRLLSDRFSAERPKGSFSTLEIQRTEQGDSAMYLCASSQLMDRNTGELFFGEGSRLTVL.

The chain recombines TRBV5-8 with TRBJ2-4; D is unclear. Germline CDR1 is SGHTS and CDR2 is YDEGEE. V was cut by 5 bases and J by 0 bases, with 12 bases left in between. The CDR3 is 15 amino acids. DNA of the CDR3: TGTGCCAGCAGTAAGTGGAGACTAGCCAAAAACATTCAGTACTTC. Translating gives CASSKWRLAKNIQYF. Full variable domain (missing parts from reference TRBV5-8 and TRBJ2-4): EAGVTQSPTHLIKTRGQQATLRCSPISGHTSVYWYQQALGLGLQFLLWYDEGEERNRGNFPPRFSGRQFPNYSSELNVNALELEDSALYLCASSKWRLAKNIQYFGAGTRLSVL.

The chain has TRBV27 and TRBJ2-5, with 16 positions matching TRBD2. J gave up 2 bases and V 4 bases, and 1 base lay outside the gene matches. CDR3 size: 16 residues. Germline V gene lookup returns CDR1 MNHEY and CDR2 SMNVEV (reference sequence). CDR3 sequence reads: CASSSGLAGGQETQYF. Here the CDR3 DNA reads TGTGCCAGCAGTTCGGGACTAGCGGGAGGGCAAGAGACCCAGTACTTC.

This clone appeared once. The V gene is TRBV7-2, the J gene TRBJ1-1; 7 positions match TRBD1. Per germline, CDR1 SGHTA and CDR2 FQGNSA. CDR3 length: 15 residues. The J segment lost 3 bases and the V segment lost 5 bases, leaving 9 bases of the junction unmatched. The CDR3 region has the DNA TGTGCCAGCAGCGAAAACAGGGGTGGGGACACTGAAGCTTTCTTT. Translation: CASSENRGGDTEAFF.

This chain uses TRBV4-3 with TRBJ2-3; D gene unclear. The CDR3 contains 14 residues. Trimming removed 2 bases from V and 3 bases from J, with 9 bases in between. Germline V lookup: CDR1 LGHNA, CDR2 YSLEER. In nucleotides, the CDR3 is TGCGCCAGCAGCCAAAATCTTCAGACAGATACGCAGTATTTT. This translates into CASSQNLQTDTQYF.

J is TRBJ2-5 and V is TRBV6-1, with 9 bases lining up with TRBD2. V was clipped by 8 bases and J by 4 bases; unmatched bases: 11. Germline V CDR1 and CDR2: MNHNS, SASEGT. The CDR3 runs to 15 residues. CDR3 DNA: TGTGCCAGCCGTCCAGGAGGCGGGAGGGGAGAGACCCAGTACTTC. Translation: CASRPGGGRGETQYF.